These 22 T cell receptor beta chains originate from one sample sequenced in a study of identical twins. In TCRdb, the 5' RACE reads were re-called with MiXCR into one record per CDR3 protein. The table shows roughly 290,000 distinct CDR3 sequences, with about 8% occurring only once. This same sample was also taken into another study, of yellow fever vaccine responses in identical twins.

The sample consisted of memory (CD45RO+) T cells sorted from blood. These receptors all stem from a young woman in good health.

This clonotype has ten or more counts. The V call is TRBV7-3, the J call TRBJ2-1; D is perhaps TRBD2 (5 bases). V lost 2 bases and J 9 bases, leaving 11 bases between the germline ends. CDR1 is SGHTA and CDR2 is FQGTGA in the germline V gene. The length of the CDR3 is 13 residues. CDR3 protein: CASSLLAGREQFF. Here the CDR3 DNA reads TGTGCCAGCAGCTTACTAGCTGGTCGTGAGCAGTTCTTC.

In DNA, the CDR3 is TGCGCCAGCAGCTCACGGACTAGCGGGAGAGTCTACAATGAGCAGTTCTTC. Translation gives CASSSRTSGRVYNEQFF. This rearrangement joins TRBV5-1 to TRBJ2-1, with TRBD2 matching 13 bases. Trimming took 3 bases from V and 3 from J; bases not matched to a gene: 6. Germline lookup yields CDR1 SGHRS and CDR2 YFSETQ. The CDR3 consists of 17 residues.

The chain employs TRBV18 and TRBJ2-5, with 12 bases that match TRBD2. The CDR3 has 14 residues. V trimming: 6 bases; J trimming: 7 bases; junction bases outside the gene matches: 6. CDR1 and CDR2 (germline): KGHSH, LQKENI. The CDR3 nucleotides read TGTGCCAGCTCCCCGGGACTAGCGGGTTCGACCCAGTACTTC. It codes for CASSPGLAGSTQYF.

Only a few counts were recorded for this clonotype. This sequence joins TRBV2 and TRBJ1-4, with D uncertain. Per germline, CDR1 SNHLY and CDR2 FYNNEI. The V gene lost 2 bases and the J gene lost 8 bases, with 15 bases spanning the gap. This CDR3 is built from 15 residues. Here the CDR3 reads CASSENRQRGEKLFF. The CDR3 DNA sequence: TGTGCCAGCAGTGAAAACCGCCAAAGAGGCGAAAAACTGTTTTTT.

This clonotype has only a few counts. The rearrangement joins TRBV28 to TRBJ2-6, with unresolved D. CDR1 is MDHEN and CDR2 is SYDVKM in the germline V gene. CDR3 length: 15 residues. Deletions cut 6 bases from V and 0 bases from J, with 9 bases between. The CDR3 DNA reads as TGTGCCAGCAGGCCACAGCTCTCTGGGGCCAACGTCCTGACTTTC. Residues: CASRPQLSGANVLTF.

This clonotype occurred many times. V and J are TRBV2 and TRBJ1-1, with D possibly being TRBD1 (5 bases). Trimming cost V 4 bases and J 3 bases, with 9 bases left between them. Germline CDR1 reads SNHLY; CDR2 reads FYNNEI. This CDR3 region has 13 residues. CDR3 protein: CASSVSTDTEAFF. CDR3 nucleotide sequence: TGTGCCAGCAGTGTCTCGACAGACACTGAAGCTTTCTTT.

The chain uses TRBV18 and TRBJ2-3; D ambiguous. Germline V CDR1 and CDR2: KGHSH, LQKENI. The CDR3 contains 14 residues. V lost 4 bases to trimming and J lost 2 bases, with 10 bases between them. The CDR3 DNA reads as TGTGCCAGCTCACAGTCCGCGACCACAGATACGCAGTATTTT. Translated, it gives CASSQSATTDTQYF.

This clonotype was counted only a few times. The J gene is TRBJ2-1, the V gene TRBV20-1, with a possible D match to TRBD2 (5 bases). This CDR3 spans 15 amino acids. The germline gives CDR1 DFQATT, CDR2 SNEGSKA (reference sequence). The V and J ends lost 0 bases and 3 bases respectively, with 12 bases between them. The CDR3 DNA reads TGCAGTGCTAGAGATTTCGCGGGTGACTACAATGAGCAGTTCTTC. It codes for CSARDFAGDYNEQFF.

This clonotype showed up many times. The chain uses TRBV2 and TRBJ2-1, with 10 bases aligning to TRBD1. The ends lost 5 bases at V and 9 bases at J; junction bases unmatched: 1. This CDR3 is built from 12 residues. Germline assignment: CDR1 SNHLY and CDR2 FYNNEI. This CDR3 is CASSRTGGEQFF. The CDR3 coding sequence is TGTGCCAGCAGTCGGACAGGGGGTGAGCAGTTCTTC. The full variable domain, completed using reference TRBV2 and TRBJ2-1, is EPEVTQTPSHQVTQMGQEVILRCVPISNHLYFYWYRQILGQKVEFLVSFYNNEISEKSEIFDDQFSVERPDGSNFTLKIRSTKLEDSAMYFCASSRTGGEQFFGPGTRLTVL.

The sample holds many counts of this clonotype. The chain links TRBV4-1 to TRBJ2-1; a possible D gene is TRBD1 (6 bases). This CDR3 is 13 amino acids long. Trimming pared 4 bases from V and 5 bases from J, leaving 9 bases between. Per germline, CDR1 MGHRA and CDR2 YSYEKL. The CDR3 DNA reads TGCGCCAGCAGCCCCCAGGGGAACAATGAGCAGTTCTTC. This sequence encodes CASSPQGNNEQFF.

This clonotype was seen many times. The J gene is TRBJ1-6, the V gene TRBV6-1, with 7 bases fitting TRBD1. The trim removed 4 bases at V and 10 bases at J, leaving 4 bases unmatched. The CDR3 spans 13 residues. Germline CDR1 is MNHNS and CDR2 is SASEGT. The CDR3 DNA is TGTGCCAGCAGTGGGACAGGCGCCTCACCCCTCCACTTT. Translated: CASSGTGASPLHF.

J is TRBJ1-6 and V is TRBV27, with a tentative D call TRBD1 (5 bases). V was trimmed by 6 bases and J by 10 bases, leaving 19 bases between them. The CDR3 consists of 15 residues. Germline values: CDR1 MNHEY, CDR2 SMNVEV (reference sequence). The CDR3 nucleotides are TGTGCCAGCAGCCTAGGGGCTACATCCGGCTCACCCCTCCACTTT. Amino acid sequence: CASSLGATSGSPLHF.

This chain connects TRBV2 to TRBJ1-5; TRBD1 matches at 8 bases. The germline gives CDR1 SNHLY, CDR2 FYNNEI. Unmatched junction bases numbered 7, after V lost 6 bases and J lost 3 bases. This CDR3 contains 15 residues. CDR3 DNA: TGTGCCAGCAGAGATGGACAGGGATACAATCAGCCCCAGCATTTT. Its protein is CASRDGQGYNQPQHF.

The V gene is TRBV27, the J gene TRBJ2-5, with 8 bases fitting TRBD2. Trimming took 5 bases from V and 5 from J; bases not matched to a gene: 4. CDR3 length: 13 amino acids. CDR1 and CDR2 from the germline V gene are MNHEY and SMNVEV (reference sequence). The CDR3 protein is CASSDQRGETQYF. DNA for the CDR3: TGTGCCAGCAGTGATCAGCGGGGGGAGACCCAGTACTTC.

This clonotype was detected many times. This chain connects TRBV5-6 to TRBJ2-2, with a tentative D call TRBD1 (5 bases). Trimming left V 4 bases short and J 2 bases short, with 9 bases between. The CDR3 contains 14 residues. Germline values: CDR1 SGHDT, CDR2 YYEEEE. The CDR3: CASSGDSNTGELFF. Here the CDR3 DNA reads TGTGCCAGCAGCGGAGACAGTAACACCGGGGAGCTGTTTTTT.

The CDR3 here is CASGYNGQLYGYTF. CDR3 nucleotide sequence: TGTGCCAGTGGATACAATGGGCAACTTTATGGCTACACCTTC. This sequence joins TRBV19 and TRBJ1-2; no reliable D call. The V gene's germline CDR1 is LNHDA and CDR2 SQIVND (reference sequence). CDR3 length equals 14 residues. Trimming took off 8 bases at V and 5 bases at J, with 18 bases between the two ends.

This clonotype has at least ten counts. The chain couples TRBV6-5 to TRBJ2-7, with 12 bases matching TRBD2. With 2 bases clipped from V and 0 bases from J, the junction kept 5 bases outside the gene matches. The CDR3 loop spans 17 amino acids. Germline V CDR1 and CDR2: MNHEY, SVGAGI. The CDR3 reads CASSYAGLAGNSYEQYF. In DNA, the CDR3 is TGTGCCAGCAGTTACGCCGGACTAGCGGGGAACTCCTACGAGCAGTACTTC.

The V call is TRBV2, the J call TRBJ2-3, with D possibly TRBD1 on 5 matching bases. Deletions cut 10 bases from V and 1 base from J, with 15 bases between. Germline loops: CDR1 SNHLY, CDR2 FYNNEI. This CDR3 region has 14 residues. The CDR3 DNA follows: TGTGCCAACAGGAATTCCGGCGGCACAGATACGCAGTATTTT. Translated, it gives CANRNSGGTDTQYF.

In its sample, this clonotype was seen a few times. The chain uses TRBV20-1 and TRBJ2-1; 7 nucleotides agree with TRBD2. Germline CDR1 is DFQATT and CDR2 is SNEGSKA (reference sequence). The CDR3 extends over 14 amino acids. Unmatched junction bases numbered 8, after V lost 3 bases and J lost 6 bases. Here the CDR3 reads CSASYSSGPNEQFF. DNA of the CDR3: TGCAGTGCTAGCTATTCTAGCGGCCCCAATGAGCAGTTCTTC.

This clonotype has more than one count but fewer than ten. V usage is TRBV5-8 and J usage is TRBJ2-1; possible D gene TRBD1, 6 bases. V was trimmed by 5 bases and J by 0 bases, leaving 15 bases between them. Germline CDR1 is SGHTS and CDR2 is YDEGEE. CDR3 length: 16 amino acids. The CDR3 loop reads CASRLQRGSSYNEQFF. CDR3 nucleotide sequence: TGTGCCAGCAGGCTTCAAAGGGGGAGCTCCTACAATGAGCAGTTCTTC.

In its sample, this clonotype was seen many times. The genes are TRBV29-1 and TRBJ2-2; D is perhaps TRBD1 (5 bases). The CDR3 covers 13 residues. V lost 7 bases, J lost 0 bases, and 9 bases lay in between. Germline V gives CDR1 SQVTM, CDR2 ANQGSEA. In DNA form, the CDR3 reads TGCAGCGCCTGGGGCCCGAACACCGGGGAGCTGTTTTTT. Protein: CSAWGPNTGELFF.

This clonotype was recorded many times. The chain carries TRBV12-3 or TRBV12-4 and TRBJ1-2, with TRBD1 identical over 9 bases. The CDR3 loop spans 15 amino acids. With V trimmed by 5 bases and J by 4 bases, 8 bases remained unmatched. CDR3: CASSPNRGLSYGYTF. The DNA of the CDR3 is TGTGCCAGCAGTCCTAACAGGGGGCTCTCCTATGGCTACACCTTC.